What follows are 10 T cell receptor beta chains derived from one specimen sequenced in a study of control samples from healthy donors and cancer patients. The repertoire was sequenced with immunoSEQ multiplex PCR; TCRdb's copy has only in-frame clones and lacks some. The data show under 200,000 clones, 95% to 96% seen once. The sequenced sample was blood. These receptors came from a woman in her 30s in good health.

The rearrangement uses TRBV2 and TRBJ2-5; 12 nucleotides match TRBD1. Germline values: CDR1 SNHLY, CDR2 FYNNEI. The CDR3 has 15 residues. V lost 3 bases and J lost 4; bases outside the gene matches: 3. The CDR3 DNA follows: TGTGCCAGCAGTGATGAGGGACAGGGGGCAGAGACCCAGTACTTC. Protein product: CASSDEGQGAETQYF.

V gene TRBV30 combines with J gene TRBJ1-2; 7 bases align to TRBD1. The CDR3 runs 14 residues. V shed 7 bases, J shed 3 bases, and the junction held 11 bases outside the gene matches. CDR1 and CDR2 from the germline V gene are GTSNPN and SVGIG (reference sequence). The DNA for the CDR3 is TGTGCCTCGCATTTGCGACAGGGTTACTATGGCTACACCTTC. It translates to CASHLRQGYYGYTF. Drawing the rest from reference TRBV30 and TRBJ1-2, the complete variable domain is SQTIHQWPATLVQPVGSPLSLECTVEGTSNPNLYWYRQAAGRGLQLLFYSVGIGQISSEVPQNLSASRPQDRQFILSSKKLLLSDSGFYLCASHLRQGYYGYTFGSGTRLTVV.

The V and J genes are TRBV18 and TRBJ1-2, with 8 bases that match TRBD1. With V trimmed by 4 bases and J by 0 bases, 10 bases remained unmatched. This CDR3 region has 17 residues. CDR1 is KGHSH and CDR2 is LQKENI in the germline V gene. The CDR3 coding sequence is TGTGCCAGCTCACTCATCGCGGACAGGGAAGCTAACTATGGCTACACCTTC. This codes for CASSLIADREANYGYTF.

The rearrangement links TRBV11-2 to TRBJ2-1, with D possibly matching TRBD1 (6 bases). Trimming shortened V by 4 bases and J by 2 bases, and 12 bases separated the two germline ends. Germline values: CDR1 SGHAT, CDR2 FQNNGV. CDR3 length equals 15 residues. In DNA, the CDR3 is TGTGCCAGCAGCTATAACAGGGTTGCCTACAATGAGCAGTTCTTC. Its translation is CASSYNRVAYNEQFF. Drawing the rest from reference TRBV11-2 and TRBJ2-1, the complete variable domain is EAGVAQSPRYKIIEKRQSVAFWCNPISGHATLYWYQQILGQGPKLLIQFQNNGVVDDSQLPKDRFSAERLKGVDSTLKIQPAKLEDSAVYLCASSYNRVAYNEQFFGPGTRLTVL.

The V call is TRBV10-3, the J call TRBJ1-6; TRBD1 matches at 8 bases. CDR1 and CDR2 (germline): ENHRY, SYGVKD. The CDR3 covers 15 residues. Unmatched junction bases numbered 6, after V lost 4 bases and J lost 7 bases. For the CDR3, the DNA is TGTGCCATCAGTGGGGGGGGACAGGAGAATTCACCCCTCCACTTT. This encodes CAISGGGQENSPLHF.

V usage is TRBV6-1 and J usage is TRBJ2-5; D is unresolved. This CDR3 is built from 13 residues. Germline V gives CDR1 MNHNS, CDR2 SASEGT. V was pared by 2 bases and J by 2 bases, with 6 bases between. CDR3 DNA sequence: TGTGCCAGCAGTGAAATCGAGCAAGAGACCCAGTACTTC. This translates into CASSEIEQETQYF.

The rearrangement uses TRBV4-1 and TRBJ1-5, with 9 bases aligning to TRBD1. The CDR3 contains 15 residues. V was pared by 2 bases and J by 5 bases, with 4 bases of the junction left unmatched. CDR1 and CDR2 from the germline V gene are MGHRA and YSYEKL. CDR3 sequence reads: CASSQQDRGDQPQHF. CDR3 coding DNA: TGCGCCAGCAGCCAACAGGACAGGGGAGATCAGCCCCAGCATTTT.

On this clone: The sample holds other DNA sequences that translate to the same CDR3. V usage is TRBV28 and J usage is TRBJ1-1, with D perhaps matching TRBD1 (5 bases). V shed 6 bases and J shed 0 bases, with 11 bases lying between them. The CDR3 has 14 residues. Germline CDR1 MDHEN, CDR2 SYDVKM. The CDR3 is CASSPGPMNTEAFF. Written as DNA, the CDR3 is TGTGCCAGCAGCCCGGGACCGATGAACACTGAAGCTTTCTTT.

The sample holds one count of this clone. Written as DNA, the CDR3 is TGCGCCAGCAGCTTGGGTGGTAGCGGGAACCTCGCCAAAAACATTCAGTACTTC. Translating it yields CASSLGGSGNLAKNIQYF. This sequence joins TRBV5-1 and TRBJ2-4; 8 bases match TRBD2. CDR3 length: 18 amino acids. The germline CDR1 and CDR2 sequences are SGHRS and YFSETQ. With 0 bases clipped from V and 1 base from J, the junction kept 9 bases outside the gene matches.

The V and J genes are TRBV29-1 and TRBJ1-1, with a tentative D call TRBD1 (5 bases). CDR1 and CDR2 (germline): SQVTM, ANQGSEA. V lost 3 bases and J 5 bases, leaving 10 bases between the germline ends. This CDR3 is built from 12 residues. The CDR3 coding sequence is TGCAGCGTTGAGGGGGGGACTACTGAAGCTTTCTTT. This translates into CSVEGGTTEAFF.